Following are 26 T cell receptor beta chains from one sample sequenced in a study of blood T cell repertoires in COVID-19. Clones were read by immunoSEQ multiplex PCR, and TCRdb kept only the in-frame ones, dropping some. This table has fewer than 350,000 clones, approximately 81% appearing once. Input material: peripheral blood. Every receptor here comes from a woman aged 60-75 years with active or convalescent COVID-19.

This clone came up once. The genes are TRBV6-5 and TRBJ2-5; D call uncertain. V gave up 5 bases and J gave up 2 bases, with 12 bases separating them. Germline V gene data show CDR1 as MNHEY and CDR2 as SVGAGI. This CDR3 region has 14 residues. CDR3 coding DNA: TGTGCCAGCAGTACCCCCCCAGAACAAGAGACCCAGTACTTC. Protein: CASSTPPEQETQYF.

This clone was recorded once. The chain is built from TRBV5-5 and TRBJ1-5; D may be TRBD1 (6 bases). This CDR3 contains 14 residues. Trimming stripped 0 bases from V and 2 bases from J, with 6 bases between. Germline V gene sequence: CDR1 SGHKS, CDR2 YYEKEE (reference sequence). The CDR3 sequence is CASSLAGGNQPQHF. The DNA of the CDR3 is TGTGCCAGCAGCTTGGCAGGGGGCAATCAGCCCCAGCATTTT.

The chain joins TRBV10-3 to TRBJ1-3; TRBD1 agrees at 7 bases. The CDR3 spans 16 residues. The germline V gene has CDR1 ENHRY and CDR2 SYGVKD. V was pared by 2 bases and J by 2 bases, with 6 bases of the junction left unmatched. This CDR3 is CAISEGKGAAGNTIYF. CDR3 DNA sequence: TGTGCCATCAGTGAGGGGAAGGGGGCTGCTGGAAACACCATATATTTT.

The chain joins TRBV20-1 to TRBJ2-7; 11 nucleotides align to TRBD2. V gave up 6 bases and J gave up 0 bases; unmatched junction bases: 4. Germline V lookup: CDR1 DFQATT, CDR2 SNEGSKA (reference sequence). The CDR3 is 14 amino acids. CDR3 nucleotides: TGCAGTGCGAGTAGCGGGGGGGTCTCCTACGAGCAGTACTTC. Translation: CSASSGGVSYEQYF.

The chain is built from TRBV27 and TRBJ2-7; the match to TRBD2 covers 12 bases. V lost 4 bases, J lost 3 bases, and 7 bases stayed unmatched. The length of the CDR3 is 16 residues. Germline lookup yields CDR1 MNHEY and CDR2 SMNVEV (reference sequence). CDR3: CASSSTSGGSLYEQYF. In DNA, the CDR3 is TGTGCCAGCAGTTCTACTAGCGGGGGGTCCCTCTACGAGCAGTACTTC.

This chain connects TRBV6-5 to TRBJ2-2; tentatively, D is TRBD1 (6 bases). Per germline, CDR1 MNHEY and CDR2 SVGAGI. The CDR3 has 13 residues. Trimming shortened V by 1 base and J by 6 bases, and 6 bases separated the two germline ends. The CDR3 is CASSYWGPGELFF. As DNA, the CDR3 is TGTGCCAGCAGTTACTGGGGGCCCGGGGAGCTGTTTTTT.

The J gene is TRBJ2-3, the V gene TRBV11-2; no definite D call. Trimming removed 1 base at V and 0 bases at J, with 8 bases between. This CDR3 spans 15 amino acids. CDR1 SGHAT and CDR2 FQNNGV come from the germline V gene. CDR3 nucleotide sequence: TGTGCCAGCAGCTTAGCGCCGGGTAGCACAGATACGCAGTATTTT. Its protein product is CASSLAPGSTDTQYF.

The chain employs TRBV5-1 and TRBJ2-5, with TRBD1 as a possible D gene (6 bases). Germline V gene data show CDR1 as SGHRS and CDR2 as YFSETQ. V was shortened by 2 bases and J by 4 bases, with 9 bases between the two germline ends. The CDR3 contains 13 residues. CDR3 region: CASSLQGPETQYF. CDR3 coding DNA: TGCGCCAGCAGCTTACAGGGTCCAGAGACCCAGTACTTC.

The chain is built from TRBV4-1 and TRBJ2-5; D unresolved. The V and J ends lost 5 bases and 8 bases respectively, with 12 bases between them. The CDR3 is 12 amino acids. Per the germline V gene, CDR1 is MGHRA and CDR2 is YSYEKL. The CDR3 DNA sequence: TGCGCCAGCAGCTCCTACCGTGGTACCCAGTACTTC. It yields the protein CASSSYRGTQYF.

The table lists this clone with a few counts. The chain is built from TRBV5-6 and TRBJ1-2; D uncertain. Germline V gene sequence: CDR1 SGHDT, CDR2 YYEEEE. The CDR3 extends over 14 amino acids. V lost 0 bases and J lost 8, with 14 bases in between. This CDR3 is CASSLGRGWEGYTF. The CDR3, as DNA: TGTGCCAGCAGCTTGGGACGGGGATGGGAAGGCTACACCTTC.

This clone has more than one count but fewer than ten. The chain is built from TRBV7-9 and TRBJ1-2; D is possibly TRBD1 (5 bases). Deletions cut 5 bases from V and 4 bases from J, with 20 bases between. The CDR3 loop spans 16 amino acids. Germline CDR1 SEHNR, CDR2 FQNEAQ (reference sequence). The CDR3 DNA is TGTGCCAGCAGCACACCGTCGGACTCGGGGGGCTATGGCTACACCTTC. Encoded protein: CASSTPSDSGGYGYTF.

The rearrangement uses TRBV15 and TRBJ2-7, with 10 bases aligning to TRBD1. This CDR3 has 15 residues. V lost 5 bases and J lost 7; bases outside the gene matches: 11. CDR1 and CDR2 (germline): LNHNV, YYDKDF (reference sequence). The CDR3 region has the DNA TGTGCCACCAGCGAGGGACAGGGGACCTTTGATGAGCAGTACTTC. Protein product: CATSEGQGTFDEQYF.

This chain connects TRBV4-2 to TRBJ1-2, with 8 bases aligning to TRBD1. J lost 2 bases, V lost 8 bases, and 7 bases had no gene match. Germline values: CDR1 LGHNA, CDR2 YNFKEQ. The CDR3 length is 14 residues. The DNA of the CDR3 is TGTGCCAGCGATGCAGGGGGCGCAAACTATGGCTACACCTTC. Its translation: CASDAGGANYGYTF.

The rearrangement links TRBV9 to TRBJ1-6, with 9 bases lining up with TRBD1. Germline CDR1 is SGDLS and CDR2 is YYNGEE. V lost 2 bases to trimming and J lost 5 bases; unmatched junction nucleotides: 2. The CDR3 spans 15 residues. CDR3 protein: CASSVGDRDNSPLHF. CDR3 in DNA: TGTGCCAGCAGCGTGGGGGACAGGGATAATTCACCCCTCCACTTT.

The chain uses TRBV4-3 and TRBJ1-4, with 9 bases fitting TRBD1. This CDR3 contains 17 residues. V gave up 0 bases and J gave up 5 bases; unmatched junction bases: 7. Germline assignment: CDR1 LGHNA and CDR2 YSLEER. CDR3 bases: TGCGCCAGCAGCCAAGAAACATCCGGGACAGGGAATGAAAAACTGTTTTTT. This translates into CASSQETSGTGNEKLFF.

V usage is TRBV5-8 and J usage is TRBJ2-1; TRBD2 matches 7 bases. The CDR3 is 15 amino acids. Looked up from germline, CDR1 is SGHTS and CDR2 is YDEGEE. V gave up 0 bases and J gave up 0 bases; unmatched junction bases: 0. The CDR3, as DNA: TGTGCCAGCAGCTTGGGCGGGGGCTCCTACAATGAGCAGTTCTTC. Amino acid sequence: CASSLGGGSYNEQFF.

The genes are TRBV4-3 and TRBJ2-1, with TRBD2 as a possible D gene (5 bases). V was trimmed by 3 bases and J by 7 bases, leaving 10 bases between them. The germline gives CDR1 LGHNA, CDR2 YSLEER. CDR3 length: 13 residues. CDR3 DNA sequence: TGCGCCAGCAGCCAGGCCCGGGGAAATGAGCAGTTCTTC. It is translated as CASSQARGNEQFF.

The chain links TRBV29-1 to TRBJ2-3, with D possibly being TRBD2 (6 bases). Germline values: CDR1 SQVTM, CDR2 ANQGSEA. The CDR3 length is 13 residues. Trimming removed 4 bases at V and 9 bases at J, with 17 bases between. In DNA, the CDR3 is TGCAGCGTTGGGCGGGAAGGTGCTAGGACGCAGTATTTT. Protein: CSVGREGARTQYF.

This clone has a single count. The chain uses TRBV28 and TRBJ1-5; 10 positions agree with TRBD1. The ends lost 8 bases at V and 9 bases at J; junction bases unmatched: 10. The germline V gene encodes CDR1 MDHEN and CDR2 SYDVKM. The CDR3 runs 14 residues. The DNA of the CDR3 is TGTGCCAGCGACCTGGGACAGGGGATTAGGCCCCAGCATTTT. Protein product: CASDLGQGIRPQHF. Drawing the rest from reference TRBV28 and TRBJ1-5, the complete variable domain is DVKVTQSSRYLVKRTGEKVFLECVQDMDHENMFWYRQDPGLGLRLIYFSYDVKMKEKGDIPEGYSVSREKKERFSLILESASTNQTSMYLCASDLGQGIRPQHFGDGTRLSIL.

The CDR3 region is CASSLAQYSEAFF. CDR3 bases: TGTGCCAGCAGCTTAGCGCAATACAGTGAAGCTTTCTTT. The rearrangement links TRBV7-8 to TRBJ1-1; D call uncertain. Deletions cut 0 bases from V and 7 bases from J, with 9 bases between. Germline-derived CDR1 and CDR2 are SGHVS and FQNEAQ. The CDR3 sequence is 13 residues long.

The CDR3: CASSMRQGGNQPQHF. As DNA, the CDR3 is TGTGCCAGTAGTATGAGACAGGGTGGCAATCAGCCCCAGCATTTT. The chain links TRBV19 to TRBJ1-5, with TRBD1 identical over 7 bases. The CDR3 totals 15 residues. Germline-derived CDR1 and CDR2 are LNHDA and SQIVND (reference sequence). The J segment lost 2 bases and the V segment lost 3 bases, leaving 4 bases of the junction unmatched.

This rearrangement joins TRBV2 to TRBJ1-4, with D unresolved. CDR1 and CDR2 (germline): SNHLY, FYNNEI. Trimming removed 2 bases at V and 14 bases at J, with 9 bases between. The CDR3 has 11 amino acids. As DNA, the CDR3 is TGTGCCAGCAGTGAAACCGCGTTGCTGTTTTTT. The encoded protein is CASSETALLFF.

The chain combines TRBV6-5 with TRBJ1-2, with D tentatively TRBD1 (5 bases). Trimming stripped 8 bases from V and 4 bases from J, with 14 bases between. The CDR3 covers 13 residues. Germline CDR1 is MNHEY and CDR2 is SVGAGI. CDR3 protein: CASWGVEGYGYTF. The CDR3 nucleotides read TGTGCCAGCTGGGGGGTGGAGGGCTATGGCTACACCTTC.

This clone has only a few counts. V and J are TRBV7-9 and TRBJ2-7, with D perhaps matching TRBD1 (6 bases). Germline V gene lookup returns CDR1 SEHNR and CDR2 FQNEAQ (reference sequence). V shed 5 bases and J shed 5 bases, with 16 bases lying between them. The CDR3 contains 14 residues. Here the CDR3 reads CASSRGQNSNEQYF. The CDR3 DNA is TGTGCCAGCAGCCGGGGACAAAATAGCAACGAGCAGTACTTC.

Comments on this clone: One end of the junction varies from germline; a read error may be responsible. The genes are TRBV25-1 and TRBJ2-1, with 7 positions matching TRBD1. CDR1 and CDR2 (germline): MGHDK, SYGVNS. This CDR3 contains 14 residues. The CDR3 spells CASRRQGAYDEQFF. CDR3 sequence (DNA): TGTGCCAGCAGAAGACAGGGCGCCTACGATGAGCAGTTCTTC.

The chain carries TRBV18 and TRBJ2-4, with 9 bases fitting TRBD2. Germline CDR1 reads KGHSH; CDR2 reads LQKENI. V gave up 0 bases and J gave up 0 bases; unmatched junction bases: 6. CDR3 length: 18 amino acids. CDR3 bases: TGTGCCAGCTCACCACCGTCGGCTAGCGGGGTAGCCAAAAACATTCAGTACTTC. It codes for CASSPPSASGVAKNIQYF.